Listed below are T cell receptor beta chains from one sample, sequenced in a study of human T cells and chemical hapten exposure. TCRdb recomputed calls from the 5' RACE reads with MiXCR, one row per CDR3 protein. Counted here are 110,000 to 150,000 distinct CDR3 sequences, about 4% occurring once; the ten biggest clones make up approximately 1.3%. All receptors derive from a female donor in good health. CDR3s include the opening cysteine and the closing phenylalanine or tryptophan. The order of the fields is CDR3 DNA, CDR3 protein, V gene, D gene, J gene, clone size. D genes are given only for firm matches. Expanded clones get a size class; other rows say once, few or many, or leave the size out.

TGTGCCACCAGGGCGAGGGGCCTATCCACAGATACGCAGTATTTT | CATRARGLSTDTQYF | TRBV15 | NA | TRBJ2-3 | many
TGCAGTGGACTAGCGGGATCTTATACGCAGTATTTT | CSGLAGSYTQYF | TRBV20-1 | TRBD2 | TRBJ2-3 | many
TGTGCCAGCAGTTCCTTCAGCGGGGCCGCCTACGAGCAGTACTTC | CASSSFSGAAYEQYF | TRBV6-2/TRBV6-3 | TRBD2 | TRBJ2-7 | many
TGTGCCAGCAGTGGTGCAGGGGGCTGTGGCGGGGAGCTGTTTTTT | CASSGAGGCGGELFF | TRBV6-2/TRBV6-3 | TRBD1 | TRBJ2-2 | NA
TGTGCCAGCTCCCAGGCAGGGGCCAAAAACATTCAGTACTTC | CASSQAGAKNIQYF | TRBV19 | NA | TRBJ2-4 | many
TGTGCCAGCAGCTCGGCAGGGGGCGCCGGTCAAGAGACCCAGTACTTC | CASSSAGGAGQETQYF | TRBV11-3 | TRBD1 | TRBJ2-5 | many
TGTGCCACCCAGACAGACTCAAACACAGATACGCAGTATTTT | CATQTDSNTDTQYF | TRBV10-3 | NA | TRBJ2-3 | NA
TGCGCCAGCAGCCCGCTAAACGGGGGGTCCGAACCCTACGTGGAGCAGTACTTC | CASSPLNGGSEPYVEQYF | TRBV5-1 | TRBD2 | TRBJ2-7 | many
TGTGCCAGCAGTCGCGGGGGAGGAAATGAGCAGTTCTTC | CASSRGGGNEQFF | TRBV6-2/TRBV6-3 | TRBD2 | TRBJ2-1 | NA
TGCAGCGTTGATCTGGGAAGGTCCTACAATGAGCAGTTCTTC | CSVDLGRSYNEQFF | TRBV29-1 | NA | TRBJ2-1 | few
TGTGCCAGCAGCCTAATCCGGACAGCCGAGCAGTACTTC | CASSLIRTAEQYF | TRBV13 | NA | TRBJ2-7 | few
TGTGCCAGCACCACCGGGACAGATAATTCACCCCTCCACTTT | CASTTGTDNSPLHF | TRBV6-5 | TRBD1 | TRBJ1-6 | many
TGTGCCAGCGGCTCGTGGGGACAGGGGATTTCCGAGCAGTACTTC | CASGSWGQGISEQYF | TRBV7-2 | TRBD1 | TRBJ2-7 | few
TGCGCCAGCAGCTCCGGGGGATCCTACGAGCAGTACTTC | CASSSGGSYEQYF | TRBV5-1 | NA | TRBJ2-7 | many
TGCAGCGTTGGTAGCGGCTTTACAGATACGCAGTATTTT | CSVGSGFTDTQYF | TRBV29-1 | NA | TRBJ2-3 | many
TGTGCCAGCAGCCCTAGCGTGGCCGGGCCCAATGAGCAGTTCTTC | CASSPSVAGPNEQFF | TRBV12-3/TRBV12-4 | NA | TRBJ2-1 | many
TGCGCCAGCAGCCAAGACACAGCCGGAGCGGATACGCAGTATTTT | CASSQDTAGADTQYF | TRBV4-3 | NA | TRBJ2-3 | many
TGTGCCATCAGTGCCGGGGGGAGCTCCTACAATGAGCAGTTCTTC | CAISAGGSSYNEQFF | TRBV10-3 | TRBD2 | TRBJ2-1 | many